Shown below are 15 T cell receptor beta chains from a single sample sequenced in a study of identical twins (dated by TCRdb to 2015 to 2016). The library was obtained by 5' RACE. The data were produced on an Illumina HiSeq 2000. Using fastp at Q25 and MiXCR, TCRdb reprocessed the public reads and kept productive beta chains. Rows are unified per CDR3 protein, each entry keeping the most common DNA and genes. Counted in this sample were fewer than 250,000 distinct CDR3 sequences; less than 10% of them appeared once. In total, the top ten clones hold 4% to 6% of the sample. The sequencing sample was made of memory (CD45RO+) T cells sorted from blood. What the cell subset or site label conveys for this sample: CD45RO+ enriched T cells. These TCRs come from a woman in her late teens or twenties in good health.

The chain is built from TRBV12-3 or TRBV12-4 and TRBJ2-1, with 10 bases aligning to TRBD2. CDR3 length equals 15 residues. Germline trimming cut 6 bases from V and 7 bases from J; bases unmatched to any gene: 9. CDR3 region: CASRPIAGGFNEQFF. CDR3 sequence (DNA): TGTGCCAGCAGGCCCATAGCGGGGGGCTTTAATGAGCAGTTCTTC.

This clonotype turned up a few times. This chain connects TRBV10-3 to TRBJ2-7, with 15 bases fitting TRBD2. The CDR3 is 16 amino acids. V shed 4 bases, J shed 2 bases, and the junction held 3 bases outside the gene matches. Germline loops: CDR1 ENHRY, CDR2 SYGVKD. CDR3 nucleotide sequence: TGTGCCATCAGTGTGGGACTAGCGGGAGGCACCTACGAGCAGTACTTC. Amino acids: CAISVGLAGGTYEQYF.

This clonotype was found a few times. The chain couples TRBV6-1 to TRBJ2-1, with 8 bases fitting TRBD1. From germline, CDR1 is MNHNS and CDR2 SASEGT. This CDR3 has 14 residues. V shed 6 bases and J 4 bases; nucleotides not matched to a gene: 5. The chain's CDR3 is CASRGDRIYNEQFF. DNA of the CDR3: TGTGCCAGCAGGGGGGACAGGATTTACAATGAGCAGTTCTTC.

The chain combines TRBV2 with TRBJ1-1, with D possibly being TRBD1 (5 bases). V shed 3 bases and J shed 5 bases, with 10 bases lying between them. The CDR3 loop spans 13 amino acids. From germline, CDR1 is SNHLY and CDR2 FYNNEI. The CDR3 sequence is CASSEGGWTEAFF. The CDR3 DNA reads TGTGCCAGCAGTGAGGGGGGATGGACTGAAGCTTTCTTT. The whole variable domain, filled in from reference TRBV2 and TRBJ1-1, reads EPEVTQTPSHQVTQMGQEVILRCVPISNHLYFYWYRQILGQKVEFLVSFYNNEISEKSEIFDDQFSVERPDGSNFTLKIRSTKLEDSAMYFCASSEGGWTEAFFGQGTRLTVV.

This clonotype has a handful of counts. The gene calls are TRBV7-2 and TRBJ2-4, with a weak D call TRBD2 (7 bases). Germline CDR1 SGHTA, CDR2 FQGNSA. V dropped 1 base and J dropped 7 bases, with 14 bases sitting between them. The CDR3 loop spans 15 amino acids. Here the CDR3 DNA reads TGTGCCAGCAGCTTAGGGAGGGGAGGGGGGAACATTCAGTACTTC. Translated, it gives CASSLGRGGGNIQYF.

There are a few counts of this clonotype. V is TRBV29-1 and J is TRBJ2-6; D is uncertain. The V end was cut by 7 bases, the J end by 0 bases, with 19 bases between. The CDR3 totals 17 residues. Germline values: CDR1 SQVTM, CDR2 ANQGSEA. This CDR3 reads CSARLTIGHSGANVLTF. The CDR3 DNA is TGCAGCGCCAGACTCACTATTGGGCACTCTGGGGCCAACGTCCTGACTTTC.

This clonotype was observed a handful of times. This rearrangement joins TRBV27 to TRBJ2-2, with D possibly TRBD1 on 6 matching bases. Between the trimmed V and J ends, which lost 3 bases and 9 bases, there was a span of 20 bases. This CDR3 is 16 amino acids long. Germline assignment: CDR1 MNHEY and CDR2 SMNVEV (reference sequence). CDR3 DNA: TGTGCCAGCAGTTTGAATCGGGACAACCTACACCGGGAGCTGTTTTTT. Translating gives CASSLNRDNLHRELFF.

This chain joins TRBV5-4 and TRBJ2-7, with D perhaps assigned TRBD1 or TRBD2 (5 bases each). The germline V gene has CDR1 SGHNT and CDR2 YYREEE (reference sequence). This CDR3 contains 14 residues. V was clipped by 2 bases and J by 7 bases, with 16 bases between them. DNA of the CDR3: TGTGCCAGCAGCTTCCCTGGGACCACTGAAGAGCAGTACTTC. Translating it yields CASSFPGTTEEQYF.

This clonotype was picked up a small number of times. The chain has TRBV10-3 and TRBJ2-7, with 7 bases lining up with TRBD1. J gave up 6 bases and V 3 bases, and 14 bases lay outside the gene matches. This CDR3 region has 16 residues. The V gene's germline CDR1 is ENHRY and CDR2 SYGVKD. The CDR3: CAISDALDVRQGEQYF. The DNA of the CDR3 is TGTGCCATCAGTGACGCATTGGACGTGAGACAGGGCGAGCAGTACTTC.

The chain has TRBV7-2 and TRBJ2-2, with D possibly being TRBD2 (5 bases). The length of the CDR3 is 17 residues. Germline values: CDR1 SGHTA, CDR2 FQGNSA. The V end was cut by 5 bases, the J end by 8 bases, with 24 bases between. The CDR3 sequence is CASSRPLSGALTGELFF. The CDR3 DNA is TGTGCCAGCAGCCGTCCCCTGAGCGGTGCCCTCACAGGGGAGCTGTTTTTT.

This clonotype has only one observation. The genes are TRBV7-9 and TRBJ2-7; TRBD2 is a possible D gene (6 bases). CDR1 SEHNR and CDR2 FQNEAQ come from the germline V gene (reference sequence). V was trimmed by 5 bases and J by 3 bases, leaving 14 bases between them. This CDR3 is built from 14 residues. CDR3 DNA: TGTGCCAGCAGCCCGGGGGAAGGTAACTACGAGCAGTACTTC. Its protein is CASSPGEGNYEQYF.

The sample holds a few counts of this clonotype. The V gene is TRBV7-6, the J gene TRBJ2-7; 11 positions match TRBD1. The J segment lost 3 bases and the V segment lost 4 bases, leaving 5 bases of the junction unmatched. Germline CDR1 SGHVS, CDR2 FNYEAQ. CDR3 length: 15 residues. The CDR3 is CASSYGTGGNYEQYF. CDR3 DNA: TGTGCCAGCAGCTACGGGACAGGGGGAAACTACGAGCAGTACTTC.

The chain uses TRBV20-1 and TRBJ2-5; 7 bases align to TRBD2. V gave up 3 bases and J gave up 5 bases; unmatched junction bases: 6. The CDR3 sequence is 13 residues long. Germline CDR1 is DFQATT and CDR2 is SNEGSKA (reference sequence). DNA of the CDR3: TGCAGTGCTAGTTTGGGGGGGTGGGAGACCCAGTACTTC. This encodes CSASLGGWETQYF.

This clonotype was counted ten times or more. The V call is TRBV12-3 or TRBV12-4, the J call TRBJ1-4; D not resolved. Trimming stripped 0 bases from V and 10 bases from J, with 12 bases between. CDR3 length: 14 residues. As DNA, the CDR3 is TGTGCCAGCAGTTTAGCCGAGGGAGCTGGAAAACTGTTTTTT. Amino acid sequence: CASSLAEGAGKLFF.

This clonotype occurred a few times. This sequence joins TRBV2 and TRBJ1-2, with D perhaps matching TRBD1 (6 bases). Trimming shortened V by 7 bases and J by 7 bases, and 16 bases separated the two germline ends. Germline values: CDR1 SNHLY, CDR2 FYNNEI. CDR3 size: 13 residues. The CDR3 coding sequence is TGTGCCAGCACTATATTAGGGGGGGCTGGCTACACCTTC. It encodes CASTILGGAGYTF.